These 4 T cell receptor beta chains came from one sample sequenced in a study of shared clonotypes between healthy human individuals. Profiling relied on immunoSEQ multiplex PCR, and the TCRdb table lists in-frame clones only, not all of them. The table has 500,000 to 650,000 clones, roughly 79% seen once. Sample: PBMCs. All receptors derive from a woman between 40 and 50 years old in good health. Some clones in this sample may be carry-over from other donors' samples.

This clone has only a few counts. Other DNA sequences within the sample encode an identical CDR3. The rearrangement links TRBV15 to TRBJ1-1; D is unclear. V lost 1 base and J 2 bases, leaving 5 bases between the germline ends. Germline V gene sequence: CDR1 LNHNV, CDR2 YYDKDF (reference sequence). The length of the CDR3 is 13 residues. This CDR3 is CATSRARNTEAFF. CDR3 DNA sequence: TGTGCCACCAGCAGAGCCAGAAACACTGAAGCTTTCTTT.

V and J are TRBV19 and TRBJ2-1; D is ambiguous. V dropped 5 bases and J dropped 0 bases, with 11 bases sitting between them. The CDR3 consists of 15 residues. Germline CDR1 reads LNHDA; CDR2 reads SQIVND (reference sequence). The CDR3: CASSPQRSSYNEQFF. The CDR3 bases are TGTGCCAGTAGTCCCCAGCGCAGCTCCTACAATGAGCAGTTCTTC.

This clone has only a few counts. The chain carries TRBV7-2 and TRBJ2-7; 10 bases line up with TRBD1. In germline, CDR1 is SGHTA, CDR2 FQGNSA. The CDR3 length is 15 residues. V gave up 5 bases and J gave up 1 base; unmatched junction bases: 5. CDR3 amino acids: CASSPRTGGSYEQYF. DNA for the CDR3: TGTGCCAGCAGCCCGAGGACAGGGGGTTCCTACGAGCAGTACTTC.

This clone has a handful of counts. V gene TRBV9 combines with J gene TRBJ1-3; tentatively, D is TRBD1 (6 bases). Per germline, CDR1 SGDLS and CDR2 YYNGEE. The V end lost 6 bases, the J end lost 0 bases, and 19 bases lay between the germline ends. The CDR3 is 17 amino acids. The CDR3, as DNA: TGTGCCAGCACCCCAGGGGTGGGCACCGACTCTGGAAACACCATATATTTT. This gives the protein CASTPGVGTDSGNTIYF.